This T cell receptor (beta chain) was captured by sequencing in a study of blood T cell repertoires in COVID-19. The study recruited people aged about 18 to 90 years across under 25 US areas. Cohorts were based on clinical histories the participants reported. Contact with a PCR-confirmed or clinician-diagnosed COVID-19 case occurred within 2 weeks of entry. Between the trimmed V and J ends, which lost 6 bases and 5 bases, there was a span of 11 bases. This CDR3 has 13 residues. Authors' data handling: Amplification from reference gene primers served as the basis for estimated nucleated cell counts. The assay was immunoSEQ multiplex PCR, and TCRdb's table has in-frame clones only and misses some. Clonal size and the V and J genes are those of that table, whereas D and trimming came from the DNA. The sample has under 200,000 clones, 84% seen once.

Sample: PBMCs or T cells enriched from blood (not recorded which). The TCR comes from a young woman who had been exposed to COVID-19. J is TRBJ1-5 and V is TRBV12-3 or TRBV12-4; D is possibly TRBD1 (5 bases). The CDR3, as DNA: TGTGCCAGCAGCTTTACAGGATATCAGCCCCAGCATTTT. Protein product: CASSFTGYQPQHF.